The source of this T cell receptor beta chain is a study of T cell repertoires in ileal Crohn's disease. Background on the study: All patients had surgery for stricturing (roughly 61%) or penetrating (about 39%) disease. Study-level points and caveats: Clonality above 26.8% at surgery always came with endoscopic recurrence.

Here immunoSEQ multiplex PCR was the method, and the copy in TCRdb shows in-frame clones only, minus some. This sample has about 17,000 clones, with over 45% found just once. To note about this clone: Its antigen is as yet unknown.

V lost 5 bases to trimming and J lost 1 base, with 8 bases between them. CDR3 size: 13 residues. From germline, CDR1 is SGHTA and CDR2 FQGNSA. The material sequenced was ileal tissue. This chain joins TRBV7-2 and TRBJ1-1; D is undetermined. The sequence was obtained from an adult with Crohn's disease. This CDR3 is CASSARSNTEAFF. In DNA form, the CDR3 reads TGTGCCAGCAGCGCCAGATCGAACACTGAAGCTTTCTTT.